This T cell receptor beta chain was observed in a study of blood T cell repertoires in COVID-19. For the study at large: COVID-19 samples from acute and convalescent phases originated in the United States, Italy and Spain. The cDNA or gDNA used as material had been derived from T cells, B-cell-depleted T cells, or PBMCs.

Libraries were prepared by immunoSEQ multiplex PCR; TCRdb keeps only in-frame clonotypes and omits some of them. Of some 32,000 clones in the sample, 80% to 90% are singletons; the top ten hold approximately 24%. From germline, CDR1 is SGDLS and CDR2 YYNGEE. The CDR3 runs 16 residues. The trim removed 2 bases at V and 1 base at J, leaving 4 bases unmatched. Sequencing used peripheral blood. The clonotype was recovered from a human donor in a cohort sampled during active COVID-19. The chain has TRBV9 and TRBJ1-3; 9 bases match TRBD1. The CDR3 protein is CASSVRTGASGNTIYF. CDR3 in DNA: TGTGCCAGCAGCGTTAGGACAGGGGCATCTGGAAACACCATATATTTT.